The 27 T cell receptor beta chains below come from one sample, sequenced in a study of CD8 T cells in Susac syndrome. The RNA, 0.5 to 1 ug, was put through reverse transcription using random hexamers. From the immunoSEQ multiplex PCR reads, TCRdb called clonotypes with MiXCR, one entry per CDR3 protein. The sample has about 430,000 distinct CDR3 sequences; around 83% are singletons. Sequenced input: CD8+ T cells from PBMCs. These receptors were taken from a human donor with multiple sclerosis.

V and J are TRBV6-1 and TRBJ2-7; D is perhaps TRBD2 (6 bases). The V gene lost 8 bases and the J gene lost 4 bases, with 9 bases spanning the gap. CDR1 MNHNS and CDR2 SASEGT come from the germline V gene. The CDR3 contains 11 residues. CDR3: CASLDYYEQYF. DNA of the CDR3: TGTGCCAGCCTGGACTATTACGAGCAGTACTTC.

The chain joins TRBV12-5 to TRBJ1-3; maybe TRBD1 (5 bases). Trimming took 0 bases from V and 2 from J, leaving 17 bases between them. From germline, CDR1 is LGHNT and CDR2 FRNRAP. The CDR3 extends over 18 amino acids. CDR3 sequence (DNA): TGTGCTAGTGGTTTGGTACTATCGTCAGGGTTCACTGGAAACACCATATATTTT. Residues: CASGLVLSSGFTGNTIYF.

The chain joins TRBV5-1 to TRBJ2-5; 12 nucleotides line up with TRBD2. The ends lost 4 bases at V and 5 bases at J; junction bases unmatched: 9. Looked up from germline, CDR1 is SGHRS and CDR2 is YFSETQ. This CDR3 contains 16 residues. CDR3 protein: CASSVLAGGPGETQYF. CDR3 DNA sequence: TGCGCCAGCAGCGTGCTAGCGGGAGGGCCGGGGGAGACCCAGTACTTC.

A single count supports this clonotype. The V gene is TRBV6-5, the J gene TRBJ1-1; D call uncertain. Germline-derived CDR1 and CDR2 are MNHEY and SVGAGI. This CDR3 comprises 16 residues. Trimming removed 0 bases from V and 7 bases from J, with 18 bases in between. The CDR3 spells CASSYSNGVSNNEAFF. In nucleotides, the CDR3 is TGTGCCAGCAGTTACTCGAACGGGGTTTCGAATAATGAAGCTTTCTTT.

V is TRBV2 and J is TRBJ1-2; the D is unclear. V lost 0 bases and J 6 bases, leaving 5 bases between the germline ends. The germline V gene has CDR1 SNHLY and CDR2 FYNNEI. The CDR3 is 12 amino acids. The CDR3 nucleotides read TGTGCCAGCAGTGAAGCGAGGGATGGCTACACCTTC. Translating gives CASSEARDGYTF. The full variable domain, in which reference TRBV2 and TRBJ1-2 provide the parts outside the CDR3, is EPEVTQTPSHQVTQMGQEVILRCVPISNHLYFYWYRQILGQKVEFLVSFYNNEISEKSEIFDDQFSVERPDGSNFTLKIRSTKLEDSAMYFCASSEARDGYTFGSGTRLTVV.

This chain connects TRBV4-1 to TRBJ2-1; D may match TRBD1 or TRBD2 (6 bases each). The CDR3 has 14 residues. V was shortened by 2 bases and J by 7 bases, with 12 bases between the two germline ends. Germline CDR1 MGHRA, CDR2 YSYEKL. CDR3 DNA sequence: TGCGCCAGCAGCCAAACATGGGGGGCGAATGAGCAGTTCTTC. Residues: CASSQTWGANEQFF.

The CDR3 DNA reads TGTGCCACCAGTGGGGCCGAAACTAGCCTTACCTACAATGAGCAGTTCTTC. It codes for CATSGAETSLTYNEQFF. The gene calls are TRBV24-1 and TRBJ2-1; tentative D call: TRBD2 (6 bases). V was shortened by 5 bases and J by 2 bases, with 18 bases between the two germline ends. The CDR3 runs 17 residues. Germline CDR1 KGHDR, CDR2 SFDVKD.

The V call is TRBV30, the J call TRBJ1-5; D perhaps matches TRBD1 (5 bases). CDR3 length: 16 amino acids. The V gene's germline CDR1 is GTSNPN and CDR2 SVGIG (reference sequence). Trimming shortened V by 2 bases and J by 0 bases, and 14 bases separated the two germline ends. CDR3 DNA: TGTGCCTGGAGTTACCGAGGGGCATATAGCAATCAGCCCCAGCATTTT. It codes for CAWSYRGAYSNQPQHF.

This clonotype was seen once. This chain uses TRBV6-5 with TRBJ2-4; 8 bases map to TRBD2. There are 19 residues in the CDR3. The J segment lost 8 bases and the V segment lost 2 bases, leaving 20 bases of the junction unmatched. CDR1 MNHEY and CDR2 SVGAGI come from the germline V gene. This CDR3 is CASSYRSAGVAGRSDIQYF. The CDR3, as DNA: TGTGCCAGCAGTTACCGTTCGGCGGGGGTAGCGGGGAGATCGGACATTCAGTACTTC.

V usage is TRBV29-1 and J usage is TRBJ2-1, with 7 bases identical to TRBD2. The CDR3 has 12 residues. Germline V gives CDR1 SQVTM, CDR2 ANQGSEA. Losses at the gene ends were 3 bases for V and 8 bases for J; bases not matched to a gene: 4. In DNA, the CDR3 is TGCAGCGTTGAGGGCGCGGGGGATGAGCAGTTCTTC. It translates to CSVEGAGDEQFF.

This chain joins TRBV11-2 and TRBJ1-1; maybe TRBD1 (6 bases). CDR1 is SGHAT and CDR2 is FQNNGV in the germline V gene. V was clipped by 5 bases and J by 7 bases, with 20 bases between them. The CDR3 consists of 15 residues. Written as DNA, the CDR3 is TGTGCCAGCAGCCATCGACAGGTTATTCATAATGAAGCTTTCTTT. Its translation: CASSHRQVIHNEAFF.

CDR3 sequence: CASSALSGANEQFF. The CDR3 nucleotides read TGTGCCAGCAGCGCACTCTCAGGGGCGAATGAGCAGTTCTTC. J is TRBJ2-1 and V is TRBV9; weak D call: TRBD1 (6 bases). Trimming removed 3 bases from V and 7 bases from J, with 14 bases in between. CDR1 and CDR2 from the germline V gene are SGDLS and YYNGEE. There are 14 residues in the CDR3.

The chain recombines TRBV27 with TRBJ1-5; D gene unclear. Deletions cut 2 bases from V and 3 bases from J, with 8 bases between. This CDR3 contains 14 residues. Germline V gene sequence: CDR1 MNHEY, CDR2 SMNVEV (reference sequence). CDR3 residues: CASSLGLNNQPQHF. CDR3 DNA sequence: TGTGCCAGCAGTTTAGGACTTAACAATCAGCCCCAGCATTTT.

This CDR3 is CASSFHNRVDTQYF. The CDR3, as DNA: TGTGCCAGCAGTTTCCATAACAGGGTAGATACGCAGTATTTT. This chain connects TRBV27 to TRBJ2-3, with a possible D match to TRBD1 (6 bases). With 3 bases removed from V and 5 bases from J, the gap between germline ends came to 12 bases. The CDR3 is 14 residues long. The V gene's germline CDR1 is MNHEY and CDR2 SMNVEV (reference sequence).

The rearrangement links TRBV4-2 to TRBJ2-7; no clear D. This CDR3 is 14 amino acids long. Germline loops: CDR1 LGHNA, CDR2 YNFKEQ. V lost 4 bases, J lost 3 bases, and 13 bases lay in between. The CDR3 DNA reads as TGTGCCAGCAGCCCCGAAGCAACATACTACGAGCAGTACTTC. Amino acids: CASSPEATYYEQYF.

The chain carries TRBV15 and TRBJ1-4, with D possibly matching TRBD1 (5 bases). Germline loops: CDR1 LNHNV, CDR2 YYDKDF (reference sequence). Trimming removed 1 base at V and 4 bases at J, with 13 bases between. This CDR3 is built from 16 residues. The DNA of the CDR3 is TGTGCCACCAGCAGAGCGCTGGGGCAGGTTAATGAAAAACTGTTTTTT. Translated, it gives CATSRALGQVNEKLFF.

The gene calls are TRBV3-1 and TRBJ2-2; 9 nucleotides line up with TRBD1. V lost 6 bases to trimming and J lost 6 bases; unmatched junction nucleotides: 11. This CDR3 contains 16 residues. Germline V gene sequence: CDR1 LGHDT, CDR2 YNNKEL (reference sequence). In DNA, the CDR3 is TGTGCCAGCAGTCCGGGACAGGGTTTATCTGCCGGGGAGCTGTTTTTT. This codes for CASSPGQGLSAGELFF.

CDR3 sequence reads: CARTRDGRNEQFF. DNA of the CDR3: TGTGCCAGGACCCGGGACGGCAGAAATGAGCAGTTCTTC. The V gene is TRBV2, the J gene TRBJ2-1; D is tentatively TRBD1 or TRBD2 (5 bases each). V lost 9 bases, J lost 7 bases, and 16 bases lay in between. The length of the CDR3 is 13 residues. Germline assignment: CDR1 SNHLY and CDR2 FYNNEI. The whole variable domain, filled in from reference TRBV2 and TRBJ2-1, reads EPEVTQTPSHQVTQMGQEVILRCVPISNHLYFYWYRQILGQKVEFLVSFYNNEISEKSEIFDDQFSVERPDGSNFTLKIRSTKLEDSAMYFCARTRDGRNEQFFGPGTRLTVL.

This rearrangement joins TRBV14 to TRBJ1-6; D possibly corresponds to TRBD1 (6 bases). V lost 1 base and J lost 8, with 12 bases in between. The V gene's germline CDR1 is SGHDN and CDR2 FVKESK. The CDR3 runs 15 residues. CDR3 sequence: CASSQGWTEHSPLHF. The CDR3 region has the DNA TGTGCCAGCAGCCAAGGGTGGACAGAACATTCACCCCTCCACTTT. Complete variable domain (other parts from reference TRBV14 and TRBJ1-6): EAGVTQFPSHSVIEKGQTVTLRCDPISGHDNLYWYRRVMGKEIKFLLHFVKESKQDESGMPNNRFLAERTGGTYSTLKVQPAELEDSGVYFCASSQGWTEHSPLHFGNGTRLTVT.

The gene calls are TRBV11-2 and TRBJ1-1; D ambiguous. V was clipped by 3 bases and J by 4 bases, with 18 bases between them. The CDR3 has 16 residues. Germline V gene data show CDR1 as SGHAT and CDR2 as FQNNGV. The CDR3 DNA is TGTGCCAGCAGCTTTCTCTCCGGGTGGGGTGGCACTGAAGCTTTCTTT. Translation gives CASSFLSGWGGTEAFF.

This chain uses TRBV2 with TRBJ2-2; 8 bases match TRBD1. This CDR3 has 16 residues. V was pared by 7 bases and J by 5 bases, with 12 bases of the junction left unmatched. The V gene's germline CDR1 is SNHLY and CDR2 FYNNEI. DNA for the CDR3: TGTGCCAGCAAAAAAAGCGGACAGGGAGTAACCGGGGAGCTGTTTTTT. This codes for CASKKSGQGVTGELFF.

This clonotype was picked up a small number of times. At one end the junction does not follow the germline gene, possibly because of a read error. V gene TRBV7-2 combines with J gene TRBJ2-5; possible D gene TRBD1, 6 bases. The germline CDR1 and CDR2 sequences are SGHTA and FQGNSA. The CDR3 totals 13 residues. CDR3: CSVSGAAQETQYF. In nucleotides, the CDR3 is TGTTCAGTTTCAGGGGCGGCCCAAGAGACTCAGTACTTC.

J is TRBJ2-5 and V is TRBV7-6; 11 bases map to TRBD2. The germline CDR1 and CDR2 sequences are SGHVS and FNYEAQ. V lost 4 bases to trimming and J lost 2 bases; unmatched junction nucleotides: 6. There are 16 residues in the CDR3. The CDR3 spells CASSSGLAGEQETQYF. The CDR3, as DNA: TGTGCCAGCAGCTCTGGACTAGCGGGTGAACAAGAGACCCAGTACTTC.

The genes are TRBV27 and TRBJ1-1; no reliable D call. CDR1 is MNHEY and CDR2 is SMNVEV in the germline V gene (reference sequence). The CDR3 contains 13 residues. V shed 3 bases and J shed 1 base, with 6 bases lying between them. This CDR3 is CASSFIRNTEAFF. DNA of the CDR3: TGTGCCAGCAGTTTCATCCGGAACACTGAAGCTTTCTTT.

The J gene is TRBJ2-1, the V gene TRBV4-1; the match to TRBD1 covers 8 bases. Germline CDR1 MGHRA, CDR2 YSYEKL. The CDR3 totals 15 residues. The J segment lost 8 bases and the V segment lost 7 bases, leaving 13 bases of the junction unmatched. The CDR3 loop is CASTQGQGASDEQFF. CDR3 DNA sequence: TGCGCCAGCACTCAAGGTCAGGGGGCGAGCGATGAGCAGTTCTTC.

This chain links TRBV18 with TRBJ1-5; D is unclear. The germline V gene encodes CDR1 KGHSH and CDR2 LQKENI. This CDR3 is built from 16 residues. The germline V and J ends were trimmed by 3 bases and 7 bases, with 19 bases remaining between them. The CDR3 here is CASSPGGAAIRQPQHF. The CDR3 DNA reads TGTGCCAGCTCACCCGGTGGAGCCGCCATCAGGCAGCCCCAGCATTTT.

In its sample, this clonotype was seen once. This chain joins TRBV10-1 and TRBJ2-1; 9 bases are shared with TRBD1. Germline V CDR1 and CDR2: WNHNN, SYGVQD (reference sequence). V lost 3 bases, J lost 6 bases, and 6 bases stayed unmatched. The CDR3 is made up of 15 amino acids. The CDR3 spells CASSDGQGTSNEQFF. The CDR3 DNA sequence: TGCGCCAGCAGTGACGGACAGGGGACCAGCAATGAGCAGTTCTTC.